Described below is a single TCR beta chain sequence and its context. The antigen remains undetermined. MiXCR, applied by TCRdb to the RT-PCR reads, yields one record per CDR3 protein. The repertoire holds about 800,000 distinct CDR3 sequences, with 21% as singletons. With V trimmed by 6 bases and J by 5 bases, 5 bases remained unmatched. Germline lookup yields CDR1 SGHRS and CDR2 YFSETQ. The CDR3 totals 13 residues. This sample was included in a study of response to subunit inactivated influenza vaccine. Broader study findings: The authors suggested that few new T cells are recruited per seasonal influenza vaccination.

The sequences come from PBMCs from blood, collected roughly 5 days after vaccination. The gene calls are TRBV5-1 and TRBJ2-7; 10 bases agree with TRBD1. The clonotype was recovered from a man between 50 and 59 years old who received an inactivated influenza vaccine. CDR3 coding DNA: TGCGCCAGCAACGGGGACAGGGGTAACGAGCAGTACTTC. Translation gives CASNGDRGNEQYF.